Sequencing of this T cell receptor beta chain was carried out in a study of shared clonotypes between healthy human individuals. Study-wide context: In total, the donors were two women and a few men aged 18 to 49.

Sequencing was performed with immunoSEQ multiplex PCR; in TCRdb, only in-frame clones are kept and a portion is missing. Of some 2,100,000 clones in the sample, approximately 95% are singletons; the top ten hold less than 0.15%. This TCR was recovered from a man aged 18 to 30 in good health. Sequenced sample: naive CD4+ T cells sorted from blood. Noted subset: CD45RA+ positively selected.

The CDR3 loop is CASSFGPGFSGNTIYF. Here the CDR3 DNA reads TGCGCCAGCAGCTTCGGTCCGGGATTCTCTGGAAACACCATATATTTT. This chain uses TRBV5-1 with TRBJ1-3, with unresolved D. Trimming stripped 2 bases from V and 0 bases from J, with 12 bases between. The length of the CDR3 is 16 residues. The germline V gene has CDR1 SGHRS and CDR2 YFSETQ.